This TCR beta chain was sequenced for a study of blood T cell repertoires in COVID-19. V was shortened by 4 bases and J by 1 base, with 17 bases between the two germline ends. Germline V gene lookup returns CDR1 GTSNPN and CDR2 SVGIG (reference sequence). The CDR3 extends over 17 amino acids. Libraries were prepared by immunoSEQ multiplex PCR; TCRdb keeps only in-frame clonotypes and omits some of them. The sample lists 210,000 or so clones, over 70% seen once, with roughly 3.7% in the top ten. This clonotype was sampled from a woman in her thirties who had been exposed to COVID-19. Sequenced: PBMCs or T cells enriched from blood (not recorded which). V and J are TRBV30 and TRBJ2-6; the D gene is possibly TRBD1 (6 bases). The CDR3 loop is CAWTTGNRLSGANVLTF. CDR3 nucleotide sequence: TGTGCCTGGACAACAGGGAACCGCCTTTCTGGGGCCAACGTCCTGACTTTC.